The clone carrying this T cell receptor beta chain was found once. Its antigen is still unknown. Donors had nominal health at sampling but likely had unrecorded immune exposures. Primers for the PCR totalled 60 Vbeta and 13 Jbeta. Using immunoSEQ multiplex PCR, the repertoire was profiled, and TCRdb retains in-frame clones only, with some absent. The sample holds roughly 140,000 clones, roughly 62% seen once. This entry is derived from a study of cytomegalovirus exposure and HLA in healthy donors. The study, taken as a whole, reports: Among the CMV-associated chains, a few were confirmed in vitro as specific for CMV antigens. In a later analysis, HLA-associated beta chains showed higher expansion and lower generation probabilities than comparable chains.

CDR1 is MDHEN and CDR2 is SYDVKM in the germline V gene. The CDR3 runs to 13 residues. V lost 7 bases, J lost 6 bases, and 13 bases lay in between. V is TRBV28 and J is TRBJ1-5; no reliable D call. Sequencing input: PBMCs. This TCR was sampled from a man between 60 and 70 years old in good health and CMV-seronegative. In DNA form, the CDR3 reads TGTGCCAGCACGCGGGGAGGCTCTCAGCCCCAGCATTTT. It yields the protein CASTRGGSQPQHF.